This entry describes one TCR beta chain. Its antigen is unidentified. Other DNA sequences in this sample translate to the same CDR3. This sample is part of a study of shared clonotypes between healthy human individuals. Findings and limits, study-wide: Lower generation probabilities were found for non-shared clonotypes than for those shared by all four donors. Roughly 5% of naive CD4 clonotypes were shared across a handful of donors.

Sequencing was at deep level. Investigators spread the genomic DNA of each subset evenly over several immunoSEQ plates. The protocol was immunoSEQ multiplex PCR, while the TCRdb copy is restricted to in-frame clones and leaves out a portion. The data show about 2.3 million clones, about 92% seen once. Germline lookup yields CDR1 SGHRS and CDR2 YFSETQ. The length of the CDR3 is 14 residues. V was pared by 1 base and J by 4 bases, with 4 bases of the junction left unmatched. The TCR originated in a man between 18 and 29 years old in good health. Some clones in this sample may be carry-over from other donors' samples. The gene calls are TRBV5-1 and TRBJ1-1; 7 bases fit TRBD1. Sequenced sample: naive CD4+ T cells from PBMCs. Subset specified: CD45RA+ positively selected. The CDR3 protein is CASSLYRGGTEAFF. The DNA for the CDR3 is TGCGCCAGCAGCTTGTACAGGGGTGGCACTGAAGCTTTCTTT.